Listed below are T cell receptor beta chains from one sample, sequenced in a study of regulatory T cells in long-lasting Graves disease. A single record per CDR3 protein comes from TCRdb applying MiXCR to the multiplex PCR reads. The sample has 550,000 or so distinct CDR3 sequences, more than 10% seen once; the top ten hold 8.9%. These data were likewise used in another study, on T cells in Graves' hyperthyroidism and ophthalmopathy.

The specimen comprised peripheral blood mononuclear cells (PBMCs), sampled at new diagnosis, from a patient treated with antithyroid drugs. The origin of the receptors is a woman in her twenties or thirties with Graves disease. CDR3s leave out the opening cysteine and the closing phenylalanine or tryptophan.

cdr3_aa: ASSQDAAYGEKLF
v_call: TRBV3-1
cdr3_length: 13
j_call: TRBJ1-4

cdr3_aa: ASSISGAKSGDTIY
v_call: TRBV19
cdr3_length: 14
j_call: TRBJ1-3

cdr3_aa: ASSLGGTGVQTQY
v_call: TRBV5-1
cdr3_length: 13
j_call: TRBJ2-5

cdr3_aa: ASSPPSFPDTQY
v_call: TRBV13
cdr3_length: 12
j_call: TRBJ2-3

cdr3_aa: ASSSEWIMDTIY
v_call: TRBV5-5
cdr3_length: 12
j_call: TRBJ1-3

cdr3_aa: ASSQWGDSNQPQH
v_call: TRBV4-1
cdr3_length: 13
j_call: TRBJ1-5

cdr3_aa: ASRNFPMNTEAF
v_call: TRBV19
cdr3_length: 12
j_call: TRBJ1-1

cdr3_aa: ASSLWGRAGGSYNEQF
v_call: TRBV28
cdr3_length: 16
j_call: TRBJ2-1

cdr3_aa: AAVFYNEQF
v_call: TRBV5-8
cdr3_length: 9
j_call: TRBJ2-1

cdr3_aa: ASSLRGPSGNTIY
v_call: TRBV7-8
cdr3_length: 13
j_call: TRBJ1-3

cdr3_aa: ASSIGSRDGLSYEQY
v_call: TRBV19
cdr3_length: 15
j_call: TRBJ2-7

cdr3_aa: ASSLRTGTSGAYEQY
v_call: TRBV7-2
cdr3_length: 15
j_call: TRBJ2-7

cdr3_aa: ASSSQGLADYNEQF
v_call: TRBV28
cdr3_length: 14
j_call: TRBJ2-1

cdr3_aa: ASSPRTDYTEAF
v_call: TRBV7-9
cdr3_length: 12
j_call: TRBJ1-1

cdr3_aa: ASSPGFIAGAFHNEQF
v_call: TRBV7-3
cdr3_length: 16
j_call: TRBJ2-1

cdr3_aa: ASSSPQVSYEQY
v_call: TRBV28
cdr3_length: 12
j_call: TRBJ2-7

cdr3_aa: ASSLDRGLAPLH
v_call: TRBV7-9
cdr3_length: 12
j_call: TRBJ1-6

cdr3_aa: ASSHLLTPYEQY
v_call: TRBV14
cdr3_length: 12
j_call: TRBJ2-7

cdr3_aa: AISESGGQAYGYT
v_call: TRBV10-3
cdr3_length: 13
j_call: TRBJ1-2

cdr3_aa: ASSLWGGGGTDTQY
v_call: TRBV28
cdr3_length: 14
j_call: TRBJ2-3

cdr3_aa: ASSLGFGTSGGNEQF
v_call: TRBV5-1
cdr3_length: 15
j_call: TRBJ2-1

cdr3_aa: ASSSPSKTGGHQPQH
v_call: TRBV28
cdr3_length: 15
j_call: TRBJ1-5

cdr3_aa: ASSFSDLGAAYSNQPQH
v_call: TRBV12-3/TRBV12-4
cdr3_length: 17
j_call: TRBJ1-5

cdr3_aa: ASRPEGTEAF
v_call: TRBV19
cdr3_length: 10
j_call: TRBJ1-1

cdr3_aa: ASSLSIPRGNQPQH
v_call: TRBV27
cdr3_length: 14
j_call: TRBJ1-5

cdr3_aa: ASSVTGGYGYT
v_call: TRBV2
cdr3_length: 11
j_call: TRBJ1-2

cdr3_aa: ASSLAEVGGEQF
v_call: TRBV5-1
cdr3_length: 12
j_call: TRBJ2-1

cdr3_aa: RPTSGRAWEQF
v_call: TRBV20-1
cdr3_length: 11
j_call: TRBJ2-1

cdr3_aa: ASRRPGIYGYT
v_call: TRBV28
cdr3_length: 11
j_call: TRBJ1-2

cdr3_aa: ASSYYGTWSAGEYEQY
v_call: TRBV6-5
cdr3_length: 16
j_call: TRBJ2-7

cdr3_aa: ATSDSLAYNEQF
v_call: TRBV24-1
cdr3_length: 12
j_call: TRBJ2-1

cdr3_aa: ASSEIGGHGYT
v_call: TRBV5-1
cdr3_length: 11
j_call: TRBJ1-2

cdr3_aa: AWSVGETQY
v_call: TRBV30
cdr3_length: 9
j_call: TRBJ2-5

cdr3_aa: ASSYMSGTTDTQY
v_call: TRBV11-2
cdr3_length: 13
j_call: TRBJ2-3

cdr3_aa: ASLGGTEAF
v_call: TRBV3-1
cdr3_length: 9
j_call: TRBJ1-1

cdr3_aa: AWRTGGVTEAF
v_call: TRBV30
cdr3_length: 11
j_call: TRBJ1-1

cdr3_aa: ASSVRSNLGDEQF
v_call: TRBV9
cdr3_length: 13
j_call: TRBJ2-1

cdr3_aa: SARGTDRVAYNEQF
v_call: TRBV20-1
cdr3_length: 14
j_call: TRBJ2-1

cdr3_aa: ASSPTDTYEQY
v_call: TRBV18
cdr3_length: 11
j_call: TRBJ2-7

cdr3_aa: AWARGPAGDEQF
v_call: TRBV30
cdr3_length: 12
j_call: TRBJ2-1

cdr3_aa: ASSLASSAGLSYEQY
v_call: TRBV7-9
cdr3_length: 15
j_call: TRBJ2-7

cdr3_aa: ASSTGAGYGYT
v_call: TRBV5-4
cdr3_length: 11
j_call: TRBJ1-2

cdr3_aa: ASSPGLAARETQY
v_call: TRBV12-3/TRBV12-4
cdr3_length: 13
j_call: TRBJ2-5

cdr3_aa: ASSYPGSANTEAF
v_call: TRBV6-5
cdr3_length: 13
j_call: TRBJ1-1

cdr3_aa: ASSSPGGAQY
v_call: TRBV3-1
cdr3_length: 10
j_call: TRBJ2-3

cdr3_aa: ASSVAQGHEQY
v_call: TRBV9
cdr3_length: 11
j_call: TRBJ2-7

cdr3_aa: ASSSGVTGANVLT
v_call: TRBV7-2
cdr3_length: 13
j_call: TRBJ2-6

cdr3_aa: ASRITGGLAGANVLT
v_call: TRBV28
cdr3_length: 15
j_call: TRBJ2-6

cdr3_aa: SANRQGTTEAF
v_call: TRBV20-1
cdr3_length: 11
j_call: TRBJ1-1

cdr3_aa: ASSLAQGRNEQF
v_call: TRBV11-2
cdr3_length: 12
j_call: TRBJ2-1

cdr3_aa: ASSLGTGSFYGYT
v_call: TRBV5-6
cdr3_length: 13
j_call: TRBJ1-2

cdr3_aa: ASRDRDRGPGNTIY
v_call: TRBV7-2
cdr3_length: 14
j_call: TRBJ1-3

cdr3_aa: ASSDRDRGVDEQY
v_call: TRBV19
cdr3_length: 13
j_call: TRBJ2-7

cdr3_aa: ASSRGTDSYEQY
v_call: TRBV5-1
cdr3_length: 12
j_call: TRBJ2-7

cdr3_aa: ASSQDGLAGNEQF
v_call: TRBV3-1
cdr3_length: 13
j_call: TRBJ2-1